This entry is about one TCR beta chain. Its antigen is unknown. These data belong to a study of cytomegalovirus exposure and HLA in healthy donors. Donors in the study were healthy people who gave bone marrow. The length of the CDR3 is 14 residues. Germline CDR1 MNHEY, CDR2 SVGAGI. The V end was cut by 5 bases, the J end by 1 base, with 11 bases between. 13 Jbeta primers and 60 Vbeta primers were used for the PCR. Here immunoSEQ multiplex PCR was the method, and the copy in TCRdb shows in-frame clones only, minus some. Of about 150,000 clones listed, less than 85% were seen once; the top ten hold about 2%. Study-wide results and limits: HLA-A and HLA-B allele assignments for most subjects were reportedly predicted accurately using TCR beta sequences. Per a later analysis, 15,000 to 20,000 TCR beta sequences showed association with HLA alleles at 0.05 false discovery rate.

The chain has TRBV6-5 and TRBJ2-5, with TRBD1 as a possible D gene (5 bases). Sequenced input: PBMCs. The origin of this receptor is a woman in her sixties or seventies in good health and CMV-seropositive. The CDR3 nucleotides read TGTGCCAGCAGTCGTCAGGGCCCCCAAGAGACCCAGTACTTC. As protein: CASSRQGPQETQYF.